One T cell receptor beta chain is described in this entry. TCRdb itself ran the 5' RACE reads through MiXCR, one entry per CDR3 protein. This repertoire shows roughly 75,000 distinct CDR3 sequences, 11% found once; its top ten account for about 4.5%. This entry belongs to a study of early T cells in non-severe SARS-CoV-2 infection. In germline, CDR1 is MNHEY, CDR2 SVGAGI. The ends were cut back, 7 bases at V and 2 bases at J, with 13 bases in the middle. The CDR3 contains 14 residues. The chain has TRBV6-5 and TRBJ2-3; D ambiguous. The sequenced material came from whole blood. This receptor was taken from an adult who was a healthcare worker with PCR-confirmed SARS-CoV-2 infection or an uninfected control (not recorded which). The CDR3 DNA is TGTGCCAGCAAGAGAGGCGCCCCCACAGATACGCAGTATTTT. It yields the protein CASKRGAPTDTQYF.